This T cell receptor beta chain stems from a study of T cells expressing NK-cell markers. The authors made TCR beta cDNA libraries by 5'RACE template switching. This switching added a universal primer site and UMIs. TCRdb reanalyzed the 5' RACE reads, giving one entry per CDR3 protein sequence and no DNA. The table lists 200,000 to 300,000 distinct CDR3 sequences. The CDR3 spans 14 residues. Sequenced material: blood T cells: a sorted CD56 or NKG2C T cell subset, CD4+ or CD8+ T cells, or bulk PBMC T cells (not recorded which). V is TRBV12-3 or TRBV12-4 and J is TRBJ1-2; the TCRdb D gene call, TRBD1, has no DNA to confirm it. The TCR comes from a man aged 18 to 29 in good health. The CDR3 loop reads CASGFVRGRDGYTF.